What follows are 23 T cell receptor beta chains derived from one specimen sequenced in a study of blood T cell repertoires in COVID-19 (dated by TCRdb to about 2020). The method was the immunoSEQ multiplex PCR assay. The clones in this table, taken by TCRdb from immuneACCESS, are in-frame only. Not every clone is retained; where verified, under half of the shortfall comes from an unresolved V gene, and the cause of the rest is unknown. The sample records more than 70,000 clones, less than 85% of which are singletons. Of the sample, 10% falls within the top ten clones. The sample comprised peripheral blood. The receptors originated from a woman aged 70-85 years with acute or convalescent COVID-19.

This clone was found once. V is TRBV29-1 and J is TRBJ2-1, with a weak D call TRBD2 (5 bases). V lost 5 bases and J 5 bases, leaving 13 bases between the germline ends. This CDR3 has 13 amino acids. Germline CDR1 SQVTM, CDR2 ANQGSEA. The CDR3 DNA is TGCAGCGTTCCGACTAACTACAACAATGAGCAGTTCTTC. Translated: CSVPTNYNNEQFF.

J is TRBJ1-2 and V is TRBV2, with D possibly TRBD1 on 5 matching bases. In germline, CDR1 is SNHLY, CDR2 FYNNEI. Trimming cost V 4 bases and J 6 bases, with 12 bases left between them. The CDR3 is 13 residues long. The CDR3 DNA reads as TGTGCCAGCAGTGCCGGGGGGGTAAATGGCTACACCTTC. Amino acids: CASSAGGVNGYTF.

This rearrangement joins TRBV10-3 to TRBJ1-1; D uncertain. V gave up 0 bases and J gave up 0 bases, with 11 bases separating them. Per the germline V gene, CDR1 is ENHRY and CDR2 is SYGVKD. The CDR3 runs 16 residues. The CDR3 sequence is CAISESGQPMNTEAFF. CDR3 bases: TGTGCCATCAGTGAGTCTGGCCAACCCATGAACACTGAAGCTTTCTTT.

The rearrangement uses TRBV5-6 and TRBJ1-1; no firm D call. The CDR3 totals 13 residues. Trimming took off 2 bases at V and 0 bases at J, with 5 bases between the two ends. Germline V gene sequence: CDR1 SGHDT, CDR2 YYEEEE. This CDR3 is CASSFLLNTEAFF. CDR3 nucleotide sequence: TGTGCCAGCAGCTTCCTCTTGAACACTGAAGCTTTCTTT.

In its sample, this clone was seen once. The gene calls are TRBV28 and TRBJ1-1; D remains ambiguous. V was trimmed by 10 bases and J by 7 bases, leaving 10 bases between them. Germline lookup yields CDR1 MDHEN and CDR2 SYDVKM. The CDR3 is 10 amino acids. DNA of the CDR3: TGTGCCACAGGTGCGTTTGAAGCTTTCTTT. This gives the protein CATGAFEAFF. Variable domain in full (rest from reference TRBV28 and TRBJ1-1): DVKVTQSSRYLVKRTGEKVFLECVQDMDHENMFWYRQDPGLGLRLIYFSYDVKMKEKGDIPEGYSVSREKKERFSLILESASTNQTSMYLCATGAFEAFFGQGTRLTVV.

The V call is TRBV12-3 or TRBV12-4, the J call TRBJ1-2; 9 nucleotides align to TRBD1. V lost 5 bases to trimming and J lost 7 bases; unmatched junction nucleotides: 5. The CDR3 covers 13 residues. CDR3 loop: CASSPGTGLGYTF. In nucleotides, the CDR3 is TGTGCCAGCAGTCCGGGGACAGGGCTTGGCTACACCTTC.

The chain joins TRBV27 to TRBJ2-6, with D possibly TRBD1 on 5 matching bases. The CDR3 extends over 17 amino acids. The ends were cut back, 5 bases at V and 0 bases at J, with 14 bases in the middle. CDR1 and CDR2 from the germline V gene are MNHEY and SMNVEV (reference sequence). The CDR3: CASSRLDSISGANVLTF. In nucleotides, the CDR3 is TGTGCCAGCAGTAGGCTCGACAGCATCTCTGGGGCCAACGTCCTGACTTTC.

The rearrangement uses TRBV5-1 and TRBJ2-7; tentatively, D is TRBD1 (6 bases). This CDR3 comprises 14 residues. CDR1 SGHRS and CDR2 YFSETQ come from the germline V gene. V lost 0 bases and J lost 5, with 12 bases in between. CDR3 sequence reads: CASSLESGVDEQYF. The CDR3, as DNA: TGCGCCAGCAGCTTGGAGTCAGGGGTTGACGAGCAGTACTTC. The whole variable domain, remainder taken from reference TRBV5-1 and TRBJ2-7, is KAGVTQTPRYLIKTRGQQVTLSCSPISGHRSVSWYQQTPGQGLQFLFEYFSETQRNKGNFPGRFSGRQFSNSRSEMNVSTLELGDSALYLCASSLESGVDEQYFGPGTRLTVT.

The chain joins TRBV2 to TRBJ1-2; TRBD1 matches 8 bases. The CDR3 extends over 12 amino acids. The germline V gene has CDR1 SNHLY and CDR2 FYNNEI. The ends lost 6 bases at V and 7 bases at J; junction bases unmatched: 4. The CDR3: CASRDRVGGYTF. For the CDR3, the DNA is TGTGCCAGCAGGGACAGGGTGGGTGGCTACACCTTC.

The chain couples TRBV2 to TRBJ2-2, with 11 bases that match TRBD1. Trimming cost V 5 bases and J 6 bases; bases outside gene matches: 2. The CDR3 is 14 residues long. Per the germline V gene, CDR1 is SNHLY and CDR2 is FYNNEI. In nucleotides, the CDR3 is TGTGCCAGCAGTTGGGGACAGGGGGCCGGGGAGCTGTTTTTT. It yields the protein CASSWGQGAGELFF.

The chain is built from TRBV28 and TRBJ1-2; 8 bases fit TRBD1. Germline V gives CDR1 MDHEN, CDR2 SYDVKM. V lost 6 bases, J lost 2 bases, and 8 bases stayed unmatched. The CDR3 is made up of 15 amino acids. Here the CDR3 reads CASSILGQGNYGYTF. CDR3 coding DNA: TGTGCCAGCAGCATCCTAGGACAGGGAAACTATGGCTACACCTTC.

This clone has just a few counts. The CDR3 DNA is TGTGCCAGCAGCCCAGGACAGGGTAGGCCTAATTCACCCCTCCACTTT. Protein product: CASSPGQGRPNSPLHF. The genes are TRBV5-6 and TRBJ1-6; 8 positions match TRBD1. The ends lost 4 bases at V and 6 bases at J; junction bases unmatched: 9. This CDR3 comprises 16 residues. The germline CDR1 and CDR2 sequences are SGHDT and YYEEEE.

This chain uses TRBV28 with TRBJ1-5; TRBD1 matches at 7 bases. V shed 8 bases and J 7 bases; nucleotides not matched to a gene: 8. Germline CDR1 MDHEN, CDR2 SYDVKM. CDR3 length equals 13 residues. The CDR3 region has the DNA TGTGCCAGCCAAGCGACAGGGAGGCAGCCCCAGCATTTT. Translating gives CASQATGRQPQHF.

This chain connects TRBV6-4 to TRBJ1-2; weak D call: TRBD1 (6 bases). This CDR3 contains 14 residues. Per germline, CDR1 MRHNA and CDR2 SNTAGT. V was cut by 3 bases and J by 4 bases, with 12 bases left in between. CDR3 amino acids: CASSDFDRFYGYTF. The CDR3 bases are TGTGCCAGCAGTGATTTTGACAGGTTCTATGGCTACACCTTC.

This sequence joins TRBV12-3 or TRBV12-4 and TRBJ2-7; 9 positions match TRBD1. J gave up 7 bases and V 6 bases, and 4 bases lay outside the gene matches. The CDR3 loop spans 12 amino acids. The chain's CDR3 is CASRQGAGEQYF. The CDR3 nucleotides read TGTGCCAGCAGACAGGGGGCTGGGGAGCAGTACTTC.

This chain connects TRBV3-1 (or the pseudogene TRBV3-2) to TRBJ2-7; 11 positions agree with TRBD2. CDR1 and CDR2 from the germline V gene are LGHDT and YNNKEL (reference sequence). The trim removed 8 bases at V and 2 bases at J, leaving 8 bases unmatched. The CDR3 runs 15 residues. In nucleotides, the CDR3 is TGTGCCAGCCGGGGTGGGACTAGCGGAACCTACGAGCAGTACTTC. Protein product: CASRGGTSGTYEQYF.

This clone was picked up one time. The chain carries TRBV11-2 and TRBJ1-4; tentatively, D is TRBD1 (6 bases). CDR1 and CDR2 from the germline V gene are SGHAT and FQNNGV. This CDR3 comprises 16 residues. V lost 4 bases and J 0 bases, leaving 12 bases between the germline ends. The CDR3 DNA reads as TGTGCCAGCAGCTCGCGGACAGATGCAACTAATGAAAAACTGTTTTTT. Translating gives CASSSRTDATNEKLFF. Combining the CDR3 with reference TRBV11-2 and TRBJ1-4 gives the whole variable domain EAGVAQSPRYKIIEKRQSVAFWCNPISGHATLYWYQQILGQGPKLLIQFQNNGVVDDSQLPKDRFSAERLKGVDSTLKIQPAKLEDSAVYLCASSSRTDATNEKLFFGSGTQLSVL.

The V call is TRBV12-3 or TRBV12-4, the J call TRBJ2-1, with D tentatively TRBD1 (5 bases). This CDR3 spans 12 amino acids. V dropped 8 bases and J dropped 3 bases, with 8 bases sitting between them. The CDR3: CASGQVYNEQFF. The CDR3 DNA reads as TGTGCCAGCGGACAAGTCTACAATGAGCAGTTCTTC.

J is TRBJ2-2 and V is TRBV5-4; D is unresolved. Trimming took off 2 bases at V and 0 bases at J, with 5 bases between the two ends. Germline loops: CDR1 SGHNT, CDR2 YYREEE (reference sequence). The CDR3 contains 14 residues. The CDR3 here is CASSFVTNTGELFF. CDR3 DNA: TGTGCCAGCAGCTTTGTCACGAACACCGGGGAGCTGTTTTTT.

Only one count was recorded for this clone. The CDR3 DNA reads as TGTGCCAGCAGCTTCGGCAGGGGGTTTGGCTACACCTTC. Amino acids: CASSFGRGFGYTF. V is TRBV5-6 and J is TRBJ1-2, with 7 bases that match TRBD1. Unmatched junction bases numbered 5, after V lost 2 bases and J lost 7 bases. The CDR3 length is 13 residues. The germline CDR1 and CDR2 sequences are SGHDT and YYEEEE.

J is TRBJ1-1 and V is TRBV2; D is possibly TRBD1 (5 bases). V was clipped by 6 bases and J by 1 base, with 12 bases between them. Germline lookup yields CDR1 SNHLY and CDR2 FYNNEI. The CDR3 covers 14 residues. CDR3 DNA sequence: TGTGCCAGCAGGTTTTGGGGGGGGAACACTGAAGCTTTCTTT. It is translated as CASRFWGGNTEAFF.

V is TRBV1 and J is TRBJ1-3. TRBV1 is annotated as a pseudogene. This CDR3 has 12 amino acids. CDR3 sequence: CTSSRLGNTIYF. In nucleotides, the CDR3 is TGCACCAGCAGCCGACTCGGAAACACCATATATTTT.

V and J are TRBV6-5 and TRBJ1-2, with D unclear. V was trimmed by 0 bases and J by 4 bases, leaving 9 bases between them. The CDR3 runs to 14 residues. Germline V gene sequence: CDR1 MNHEY, CDR2 SVGAGI. The CDR3 reads CASSYSNEIYGYTF. The CDR3 DNA reads TGTGCCAGCAGTTACTCGAATGAGATCTATGGCTACACCTTC.